Listed here are 31 T cell receptor beta chains from one sample, sequenced in a study of blood T cells in healthy people across ages. Together with a sample-barcoded 5' primer, a J-beta primer mix was included in a second PCR lasting about 6 to 12 cycles. TCRdb called the 5' RACE reads again in MiXCR, with one record for every CDR3 protein. The sample lists about 670,000 distinct CDR3 sequences, around 38% seen once, with 25% to 35% in the top ten. Sequenced sample: blood. The receptors here all came from a man aged 80 or over in good health.

The V call is TRBV9, the J call TRBJ2-1; the D is unclear. Germline V gives CDR1 SGDLS, CDR2 YYNGEE. The CDR3 spans 16 residues. Trimming pared 0 bases from V and 10 bases from J, leaving 20 bases between. The CDR3 region has the DNA TGTGCCAGCAGCGTAGGATCGGGTCGGAGCTCCTACGAGCAGTTCTTC. This codes for CASSVGSGRSSYEQFF.

This clonotype showed up just once. This may stem from a read error, because a much larger clone lies one nucleotide away. The chain recombines TRBV29-1 with TRBJ2-5, with TRBD1 as a possible D gene (5 bases). V was shortened by 6 bases and J by 2 bases, with 22 bases between the two germline ends. CDR1 is SQVTM, CDR2 ANQGSEA, per germline. The CDR3 consists of 16 residues. The DNA for the CDR3 is TGCAGCGTCGCGTTCGGACGGACAAGGGAACAAGAGACCCAGTACTTC. Protein sequence: CSVAFGRTREQETQYF. Filled out from reference TRBV29-1 and TRBJ2-5, the complete variable domain reads SAVISQKPSRDICQRGTSLTIQCQVDSQVTMMFWYRQQPGQSLTLIATANQGSEATYESGFVIDKFPISRPNLTFSTLTVSNMSPEDSSIYLCSVAFGRTREQETQYFGPGTRLLVL.

V and J are TRBV7-9 and TRBJ1-3; 7 bases match TRBD1. Germline CDR1 and CDR2: SEHNR and FQNEAQ (reference sequence). The CDR3 sequence is 16 residues long. Unmatched junction bases numbered 10, after V lost 5 bases and J lost 3 bases. CDR3: CASSPQDRSFGNTIYF. CDR3 DNA: TGTGCCAGCAGCCCCCAGGACAGGTCCTTTGGAAACACCATATATTTT.

This clonotype was observed a few times. The V gene is TRBV4-3, the J gene TRBJ2-1, with 11 bases matching TRBD2. CDR1 is LGHNA and CDR2 is YSLEER in the germline V gene. V trimming: 2 bases; J trimming: 9 bases; junction bases outside the gene matches: 6. This CDR3 has 15 amino acids. The CDR3 protein is CASSQQTSGSFEQFF. The CDR3 nucleotides are TGCGCCAGCAGCCAACAAACTAGCGGGAGCTTTGAGCAGTTCTTC.

V is TRBV11-1 and J is TRBJ2-7; TRBD2 might be the D (6 bases). V was trimmed by 4 bases and J by 4 bases, leaving 8 bases between them. The V gene's germline CDR1 is SGHAT and CDR2 FQDESV (reference sequence). The CDR3 runs to 12 residues. The CDR3 region is CASSWGGYEQYF. Here the CDR3 DNA reads TGTGCCAGCAGCTGGGGAGGTTACGAGCAGTACTTC.

The chain has TRBV7-9 and TRBJ1-2; 9 bases line up with TRBD1. The V gene end was trimmed by 1 base and the J gene end by 4 bases; junction bases not matched to a gene: 7. The CDR3 runs to 16 residues. Germline V gives CDR1 SEHNR, CDR2 FQNEAQ (reference sequence). The CDR3 loop reads CASSLDTGGSGYGYTF. The CDR3 bases are TGTGCCAGCAGCTTAGACACAGGGGGCTCGGGCTATGGCTACACCTTC.

This clonotype was picked up a small number of times. This sequence joins TRBV5-1 and TRBJ2-6, with 8 nucleotides matching TRBD1. V lost 1 base to trimming and J lost 0 bases; unmatched junction nucleotides: 6. CDR1 SGHRS and CDR2 YFSETQ come from the germline V gene. The CDR3 consists of 18 residues. The CDR3 coding sequence is TGCGCCAGCAGCTTGTACGGGGACAGGATCTCTGGGGCCAACGTCCTGACTTTC. Its translation: CASSLYGDRISGANVLTF. The whole variable domain, remainder taken from reference TRBV5-1 and TRBJ2-6, is KAGVTQTPRYLIKTRGQQVTLSCSPISGHRSVSWYQQTPGQGLQFLFEYFSETQRNKGNFPGRFSGRQFSNSRSEMNVSTLELGDSALYLCASSLYGDRISGANVLTFGAGSRLTVL.

The chain links TRBV7-8 to TRBJ1-1; the D gene is possibly TRBD1 (5 bases). The CDR3 covers 15 residues. V was pared by 0 bases and J by 2 bases, with 10 bases between. Germline values: CDR1 SGHVS, CDR2 FQNEAQ. The DNA of the CDR3 is TGTGCCAGCAGCTTAGCGCCCCAGGGAAACACTGAAGCTTTCTTT. Protein: CASSLAPQGNTEAFF.

The chain carries TRBV5-4 and TRBJ2-5; 7 nucleotides line up with TRBD2. J lost 4 bases, V lost 0 bases, and 6 bases had no gene match. Germline lookup yields CDR1 SGHNT and CDR2 YYREEE (reference sequence). This CDR3 contains 15 residues. DNA of the CDR3: TGTGCCAGCAGCTTGGTCGCGGGAGAGGGAGAGACCCAGTACTTC. This gives the protein CASSLVAGEGETQYF.

V is TRBV28 and J is TRBJ2-4; TRBD1 is a possible D gene (7 bases). The CDR3 has 15 amino acids. Per the germline V gene, CDR1 is MDHEN and CDR2 is SYDVKM. Trimming left V 6 bases short and J 1 base short, with 13 bases between. The DNA of the CDR3 is TGTGCCAGCAGGACCAGGGGGGAGGCCAAAAACATTCAGTACTTC. This sequence encodes CASRTRGEAKNIQYF.

This rearrangement joins TRBV29-1 to TRBJ2-1; 10 nucleotides agree with TRBD2. The CDR3 is 13 amino acids. Trimming removed 7 bases from V and 3 bases from J; junction bases left unmatched: 3. Germline CDR1 reads SQVTM; CDR2 reads ANQGSEA. This CDR3 reads CSAGTSDYNEQFF. CDR3 sequence (DNA): TGCAGCGCCGGGACTAGCGACTACAATGAGCAGTTCTTC.

This clonotype appeared a few times. This chain uses TRBV28 with TRBJ2-1; D is tentatively TRBD1 or TRBD2 (5 bases each). Trimming removed 7 bases at V and 3 bases at J, with 13 bases between. Germline V gene lookup returns CDR1 MDHEN and CDR2 SYDVKM. The CDR3 length is 14 residues. This CDR3 is CASTGAPFYNEQFF. The CDR3, as DNA: TGTGCCAGCACCGGGGCACCATTCTACAATGAGCAGTTCTTC.

The V gene is TRBV12-3 or TRBV12-4, the J gene TRBJ2-1; 10 positions agree with TRBD1. Unmatched junction bases numbered 9, after V lost 6 bases and J lost 7 bases. The length of the CDR3 is 15 residues. CDR3 sequence reads: CASSPGTGAWNEQFF. The CDR3 DNA reads as TGTGCCAGCAGCCCCGGGACAGGGGCCTGGAATGAGCAGTTCTTC.

The chain combines TRBV20-1 with TRBJ2-3, with 9 nucleotides matching TRBD2. The ends lost 4 bases at V and 4 bases at J; junction bases unmatched: 9. CDR1 is DFQATT and CDR2 is SNEGSKA in the germline V gene (reference sequence). CDR3 size: 15 residues. The CDR3 reads CSAIPGLAVSDTQYF. The CDR3 region has the DNA TGCAGTGCTATACCGGGACTAGCTGTATCAGATACGCAGTATTTT.

The chain employs TRBV11-1 and TRBJ2-4, with D maybe TRBD1 (6 bases). Germline values: CDR1 SGHAT, CDR2 FQDESV (reference sequence). The CDR3 length is 16 residues. Trimming removed 1 base from V and 6 bases from J, with 16 bases in between. The CDR3 DNA reads as TGTGCCAGCAGCTTAGTGGGACACCATCGGGGAAACATTCAGTACTTC. Amino acids: CASSLVGHHRGNIQYF.

In this sample, this clonotype turned up a few times. The chain joins TRBV5-8 to TRBJ2-7, with 9 bases lining up with TRBD1. Germline V gives CDR1 SGHTS, CDR2 YDEGEE. CDR3 length equals 15 residues. V was pared by 1 base and J by 3 bases, with 5 bases of the junction left unmatched. In DNA, the CDR3 is TGTGCCAGCAGCTTGACCGGGACAGGGATCTACGAGCAGTACTTC. Translated: CASSLTGTGIYEQYF. The complete variable domain, with remaining parts taken from reference TRBV5-8 and TRBJ2-7, reads EAGVTQSPTHLIKTRGQQATLRCSPISGHTSVYWYQQALGLGLQFLLWYDEGEERNRGNFPPRFSGRQFPNYSSELNVNALELEDSALYLCASSLTGTGIYEQYFGPGTRLTVT.

This clonotype was observed a handful of times. The chain is built from TRBV4-3 and TRBJ2-4, with a weak D call TRBD2 (5 bases). Trimming cost V 0 bases and J 0 bases, with 9 bases left between them. Germline V gives CDR1 LGHNA, CDR2 YSLEER. This CDR3 is built from 16 residues. This CDR3 is CASSQDFEGAKNIQYF. For the CDR3, the DNA is TGCGCCAGCAGCCAAGATTTCGAGGGAGCCAAAAACATTCAGTACTTC.

This clonotype was counted ten times or more. The chain is built from TRBV27 and TRBJ2-1; the D gene is possibly TRBD1 (5 bases). Germline assignment: CDR1 MNHEY and CDR2 SMNVEV (reference sequence). Deletions cut 6 bases from V and 1 base from J, with 10 bases between. CDR3 length equals 14 residues. The CDR3 loop reads CASRRRGSYNEQFF. Here the CDR3 DNA reads TGTGCCAGCAGGCGTAGGGGATCCTACAATGAGCAGTTCTTC.

The rearrangement links TRBV4-1 to TRBJ2-1, with 7 bases matching TRBD2. The trim removed 0 bases at V and 7 bases at J, leaving 6 bases unmatched. The CDR3 is made up of 15 amino acids. Per germline, CDR1 MGHRA and CDR2 YSYEKL. This CDR3 reads CASSQDERGRNEQFF. In DNA, the CDR3 is TGCGCCAGCAGCCAAGATGAGCGGGGAAGAAATGAGCAGTTCTTC.

This chain joins TRBV7-3 and TRBJ2-2; D uncertain. Germline values: CDR1 SGHTA, CDR2 FQGTGA. The CDR3 is made up of 15 amino acids. Trimming shortened V by 3 bases and J by 3 bases, and 11 bases separated the two germline ends. CDR3 loop: CASSFVAADTGELFF. The CDR3 nucleotides are TGTGCCAGCAGCTTTGTCGCGGCCGACACCGGGGAGCTGTTTTTT.

Many counts were recorded for this clonotype. This chain uses TRBV29-1 with TRBJ2-6; D is undetermined. The V gene lost 4 bases and the J gene lost 0 bases, with 7 bases spanning the gap. Germline V lookup: CDR1 SQVTM, CDR2 ANQGSEA. The CDR3 loop spans 14 amino acids. The CDR3, as DNA: TGCAGCGTTGGACGGAGCTCTGGGGCCAACGTCCTGACTTTC. Translation: CSVGRSSGANVLTF.

This clonotype was seen ten or more times. This CDR3 is CASRKGVERNTGELFF. The CDR3 DNA reads TGCGCCAGCAGAAAGGGCGTCGAAAGGAACACCGGGGAGCTGTTTTTT. J is TRBJ2-2 and V is TRBV5-1; D uncertain. Trimming stripped 5 bases from V and 1 base from J, with 15 bases between. There are 16 residues in the CDR3. Germline CDR1 and CDR2: SGHRS and YFSETQ.

This clonotype has only a few counts. The chain couples TRBV20-1 to TRBJ2-1, with 11 bases identical to TRBD1. Per germline, CDR1 DFQATT and CDR2 SNEGSKA (reference sequence). This CDR3 spans 16 amino acids. J gave up 3 bases and V 0 bases, and 4 bases lay outside the gene matches. The CDR3 nucleotides are TGCAGTGCTAGAGATCGGACAGGGGGCAGCTACAATGAGCAGTTCTTC. This sequence encodes CSARDRTGGSYNEQFF.

About this clonotype itself: A single base separates this from a much larger clone, so it may be a read error. This sequence joins TRBV6-2 or TRBV6-3 and TRBJ2-1; no reliable D call. From germline, CDR1 is MNHEY and CDR2 SVGEGT. The CDR3 length is 11 residues. As DNA, the CDR3 is TGTGCCGGCAGAAGGTACAATGAGCAGTTCTTC. Translating gives CAGRRYNEQFF.

This clonotype was observed many times. In DNA, the CDR3 is TGTGCCAGCGGTTCGACGGGACAGCCCAACACTGAAGCTTTCTTT. Translating it yields CASGSTGQPNTEAFF. The chain links TRBV6-2 or TRBV6-3 to TRBJ1-1; TRBD1 matches at 7 bases. Germline CDR1 and CDR2: MNHEY and SVGEGT. This CDR3 contains 15 residues. With V trimmed by 8 bases and J by 2 bases, 11 bases remained unmatched.

Regarding this clonotype: A much more abundant neighbour one base away suggests this may be a read error. V gene TRBV7-6 combines with J gene TRBJ2-7, with a weak D call TRBD1 (6 bases). CDR3 length equals 15 residues. CDR1 is SGHVS, CDR2 FNYEAQ, per germline. The CDR3 protein is CASSPGTLDSYGQYF. The CDR3 DNA follows: TGTGCCAGCAGCCCAGGGACACTCGACTCCTACGGGCAGTACTTC.

Notes on this clonotype: Compared with germline, one end of the junction differs, possibly owing to a read error. V and J are TRBV6-5 and TRBJ2-7, with D hard to call. The CDR3 consists of 13 residues. Germline V lookup: CDR1 MNHEY, CDR2 SVGAGI. This CDR3 is CASRHSYSYERYF. As DNA, the CDR3 is TGTGCCAGCAGACACAGTTACTCCTACGAGCGGTACTTC.

The chain recombines TRBV24-1 with TRBJ2-1; 8 positions match TRBD1. The V segment lost 3 bases and the J segment 0 bases; nucleotides outside the gene matches: 0. This CDR3 has 15 amino acids. Germline CDR1 KGHDR, CDR2 SFDVKD. CDR3 residues: CATSDDRGSYNEQFF. The CDR3 nucleotides read TGTGCCACCAGTGATGACAGGGGCTCCTACAATGAGCAGTTCTTC.

J is TRBJ1-2 and V is TRBV20-1, with D perhaps matching TRBD1 (6 bases). V was shortened by 0 bases and J by 4 bases, with 24 bases between the two germline ends. Germline CDR1 DFQATT, CDR2 SNEGSKA (reference sequence). This CDR3 has 18 residues. The CDR3 nucleotides are TGCAGTGCTAGAGATGGGGGCAGGGTAGGACCCTCCTCCTATGGCTACACCTTC. Translating gives CSARDGGRVGPSSYGYTF.

This clonotype was recorded a few times. The gene calls are TRBV6-5 and TRBJ2-5, with 7 bases lining up with TRBD1. TRBJ2-7 explains the end of the DNA better; the J call may be wrong. The CDR3 totals 14 residues. In germline, CDR1 is MNHEY, CDR2 SVGAGI. CDR3 in DNA: TGTGCCAGCAGTTACGGGGACAGACCTGACGAGCAGTACTTC. Protein product: CASSYGDRPDEQYF.

The CDR3 bases are TGTGCCTCGGAGGGGGGGTCCCTCAGGGATACGCAGTATTTT. It codes for CASEGGSLRDTQYF. V is TRBV19 and J is TRBJ2-3; possibly TRBD2 for D (7 bases). Germline V gene lookup returns CDR1 LNHDA and CDR2 SQIVND (reference sequence). The CDR3 is 14 amino acids. The V and J ends lost 11 bases and 6 bases respectively, with 21 bases between them.